A single sample gave rise to the 11 T cell receptor beta chains below, sequenced in a study of PD-L1 blockade in urothelial cancer. Sequencing was performed with immunoSEQ multiplex PCR; in TCRdb, only in-frame clones are kept and a portion is missing. This repertoire shows about 20,000 clones, approximately 86% found once; its top ten account for roughly 3.6%. Sample: PBMCs, taken around atezolizumab (anti-PD-L1) treatment. These receptors all come from a man aged 50 to 60 with urothelial cancer.

This clone appeared a single time. The chain has TRBV6-5 and TRBJ1-2, with TRBD1 as a possible D gene (5 bases). Trimming pared 2 bases from V and 4 bases from J, leaving 5 bases between. This CDR3 region has 12 residues. The germline V gene encodes CDR1 MNHEY and CDR2 SVGAGI. The CDR3 loop reads CASSYQGYGYTF. The DNA for the CDR3 is TGTGCCAGCAGTTACCAGGGCTATGGCTACACCTTC.

DNA for the CDR3: TGTGCCAGCAGCGTAGACGCGTTAGCAAGCTCCTACGAGCAGTACTTC. Translation: CASSVDALASSYEQYF. The J gene is TRBJ2-7, the V gene TRBV9; D call uncertain. The CDR3 runs 16 residues. Trimming pared 0 bases from V and 0 bases from J, leaving 13 bases between. The germline CDR1 and CDR2 sequences are SGDLS and YYNGEE.

This sequence joins TRBV5-1 and TRBJ2-1, with D possibly matching TRBD1 (6 bases). The CDR3 has 15 amino acids. Looked up from germline, CDR1 is SGHRS and CDR2 is YFSETQ. V dropped 6 bases and J dropped 4 bases, with 17 bases sitting between them. The CDR3 DNA reads TGCGCCAGCATGGACAGCCCACTAGTTTACAATGAGCAGTTCTTC. This codes for CASMDSPLVYNEQFF.

The chain uses TRBV7-9 and TRBJ2-7, with 10 bases matching TRBD2. This CDR3 has 16 residues. Germline CDR1 reads SEHNR; CDR2 reads FQNEAQ (reference sequence). Trimming cost V 5 bases and J 2 bases; bases outside gene matches: 9. CDR3 protein: CASSPPTSGFTYEQYF. CDR3 DNA: TGTGCCAGCAGCCCCCCGACTAGCGGGTTCACCTACGAGCAGTACTTC.

The rearrangement uses TRBV6-5 and TRBJ2-1; 7 bases are shared with TRBD2. Trimming at V came to 4 bases and at J to 8 bases, leaving 5 bases not matched to a gene. This CDR3 is 13 amino acids long. Germline lookup yields CDR1 MNHEY and CDR2 SVGAGI. Here the CDR3 reads CASSWGTTDEQFF. CDR3 DNA: TGTGCCAGCAGTTGGGGGACTACGGATGAGCAGTTCTTC.

Comments on this clone: This specimen includes other DNA sequences encoding the same CDR3. The chain recombines TRBV5-1 with TRBJ2-2; D is possibly TRBD1 (6 bases). CDR1 is SGHRS, CDR2 YFSETQ, per germline. The V end was cut by 0 bases, the J end by 8 bases, with 20 bases between. The CDR3 is made up of 17 amino acids. The CDR3 region is CASSLARGKGMAGELFF. As DNA, the CDR3 is TGCGCCAGCAGCTTGGCCAGGGGAAAGGGAATGGCTGGGGAGCTGTTTTTT. The complete variable domain, with remaining parts taken from reference TRBV5-1 and TRBJ2-2, reads KAGVTQTPRYLIKTRGQQVTLSCSPISGHRSVSWYQQTPGQGLQFLFEYFSETQRNKGNFPGRFSGRQFSNSRSEMNVSTLELGDSALYLCASSLARGKGMAGELFFGEGSRLTVL.

The CDR3 DNA is TGTGCCAGCAGCTTTGGGGCAGGAACTGAAGCTTTCTTT. Its translation is CASSFGAGTEAFF. The chain links TRBV7-9 to TRBJ1-1; a possible D gene is TRBD1 (5 bases). The CDR3 is made up of 13 amino acids. V lost 3 bases to trimming and J lost 5 bases, with 10 bases between them. Germline V gene data show CDR1 as SEHNR and CDR2 as FQNEAQ (reference sequence).

V and J are TRBV28 and TRBJ2-5, with a weak D call TRBD1 (6 bases). This CDR3 comprises 14 residues. CDR1 and CDR2 (germline): MDHEN, SYDVKM. With 5 bases removed from V and 1 base from J, the gap between germline ends came to 11 bases. The chain's CDR3 is CASSQYRVQETQYF. The CDR3 DNA sequence: TGTGCCAGCAGTCAATACAGGGTCCAAGAGACCCAGTACTTC.

Concerning this clone itself: Different DNA sequences within this sample yield the same CDR3. The chain employs TRBV2 and TRBJ2-5; D is unresolved. Looked up from germline, CDR1 is SNHLY and CDR2 is FYNNEI. The CDR3 covers 11 residues. V shed 2 bases and J shed 5 bases, with 3 bases lying between them. The CDR3 region is CASSERETQYF. The DNA of the CDR3 is TGTGCCAGCAGTGAACGGGAGACCCAGTACTTC.

The CDR3 DNA reads as TGTGCCAGCAGCTTGGGACAGGCTTTAGCCAAAAACATTCAGTACTTC. Translation: CASSLGQALAKNIQYF. The rearrangement links TRBV5-6 to TRBJ2-4; D is possibly TRBD1 (6 bases). Trimming cost V 0 bases and J 0 bases, with 10 bases left between them. Germline V gene lookup returns CDR1 SGHDT and CDR2 YYEEEE. CDR3 length equals 16 residues. The variable domain in full, completed from reference TRBV5-6 and TRBJ2-4, reads DAGVTQSPTHLIKTRGQQVTLRCSPKSGHDTVSWYQQALGQGPQFIFQYYEEEERQRGNFPDRFSGHQFPNYSSELNVNALLLGDSALYLCASSLGQALAKNIQYFGAGTRLSVL.

The gene calls are TRBV11-2 and TRBJ2-5, with D uncertain. The CDR3 loop spans 14 amino acids. The germline V gene encodes CDR1 SGHAT and CDR2 FQNNGV. V was pared by 5 bases and J by 4 bases, with 14 bases between. The DNA for the CDR3 is TGTGCCAGCAGCCCCCGACCAGGTAGAGAGACCCAGTACTTC. Protein product: CASSPRPGRETQYF.